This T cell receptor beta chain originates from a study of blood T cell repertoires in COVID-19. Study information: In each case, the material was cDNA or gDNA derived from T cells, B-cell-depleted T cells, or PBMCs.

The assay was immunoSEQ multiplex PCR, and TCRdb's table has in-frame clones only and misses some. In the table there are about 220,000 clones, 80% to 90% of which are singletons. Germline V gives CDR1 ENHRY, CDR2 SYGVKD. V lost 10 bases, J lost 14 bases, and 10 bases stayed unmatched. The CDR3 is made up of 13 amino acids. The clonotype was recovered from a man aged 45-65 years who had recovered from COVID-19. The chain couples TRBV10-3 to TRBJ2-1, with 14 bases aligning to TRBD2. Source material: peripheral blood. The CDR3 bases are TGTGCCACCGGGACTAGCGGGAGTGTTGACAAGTTCTTC. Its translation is CATGTSGSVDKFF.